The rows below give T cell receptor beta chains drawn from one sample of a study of Ad26.COV2.S vaccination and SARS-CoV-2 variants. Here immunoSEQ multiplex PCR was the method, and the copy in TCRdb shows in-frame clones only, minus some. The profile shows about 480,000 clones, around nine tenths of them singletons. This material consisted of peripheral blood, taken in a trial of Ad26.COV2.S vaccine versus placebo. Receptors were obtained from a person between 18 and 65 years old who received the Ad26.COV2.S COVID-19 vaccine or a placebo. CDR3s include the opening cysteine and the closing phenylalanine or tryptophan. The order of the fields is clone size, V gene, D gene, J gene, CDR3 protein, CDR3 DNA. D genes are given only for firm matches. Clone size is given for some rows only: seen once, a few or many times, or a class if the clone is expanded.

-,TRBV14,-,TRBJ2-6,CASSRVGAGANVLTF,TGTGCCAGCAGCCGAGTAGGGGCTGGGGCCAACGTCCTGACTTTC
few,TRBV15,-,TRBJ1-5,CATSRDRVSKYSNQPQHF,TGTGCCACCAGCAGAGATCGAGTCAGCAAGTATAGCAATCAGCCCCAGCATTTT
-,TRBV6-4,TRBD1,TRBJ1-2,CASSVETGGNGYTF,TGTGCCAGCAGTGTCGAGACAGGGGGCAATGGCTACACCTTC
few,TRBV5-4,TRBD1,TRBJ2-7,CASSLPGQNYEQYF,TGTGCCAGCAGCTTACCGGGACAGAACTACGAGCAGTACTTC
-,TRBV28,-,TRBJ1-5,CASRAGGSNQPQHF,TGTGCCAGCAGGGCGGGTGGAAGCAATCAGCCCCAGCATTTT
-,TRBV28,-,TRBJ1-5,CASSLSIYRNNQPQHF,TGTGCCAGCAGTTTATCCATTTACAGAAACAATCAGCCCCAGCATTTT
-,TRBV18,-,TRBJ2-5,CASSRGETQETQYF,TGTGCCAGCTCACGAGGGGAAACCCAAGAGACCCAGTACTTC
-,TRBV7-2,-,TRBJ1-2,CASSNNLYGYTF,TGTGCCAGCAGTAATAACCTGTATGGCTACACCTTC
few,TRBV5-8,TRBD2,TRBJ2-2,CASSRGLAGLAGELFF,TGTGCCAGCAGCAGGGGACTAGCGGGGTTGGCCGGGGAGCTGTTTTTT
-,TRBV7-8,-,TRBJ1-2,CASSEKGTNNYGYTF,TGTGCCAGCAGCGAAAAGGGCACAAATAACTATGGCTACACCTTC
once,TRBV19,TRBD1,TRBJ2-3,CASSSGQAISTDTQYF,TGTGCCAGTAGTTCCGGACAGGCTATCAGCACAGATACGCAGTATTTT
-,TRBV3-1/TRBV3-2,TRBD1,TRBJ2-5,CASRTDGQGAAQYF,TGTGCCAGCAGGACGGATGGACAGGGGGCGGCCCAGTACTTC
-,TRBV9,-,TRBJ1-2,CASSSSTGGGGYTF,TGTGCCAGCAGCTCGTCGACCGGGGGGGGTGGCTACACCTTC
-,TRBV9,-,TRBJ2-1,CASSVGEGGMYNEQFF,TGTGCCAGCAGCGTAGGTGAGGGAGGCATGTACAATGAGCAGTTCTTC
-,TRBV28,TRBD2,TRBJ2-7,CATAGGRGGLAAYEQYF,TGTGCCACTGCGGGGGGCAGGGGGGGACTAGCGGCCTACGAGCAGTACTTC
-,TRBV7-9,-,TRBJ1-5,CASSPMGGPRPQHF,TGTGCCAGCAGCCCCATGGGGGGGCCGAGGCCCCAGCATTTT
-,TRBV19,TRBD1,TRBJ1-5,CASSLQGPPQHF,TGTGCCAGTAGTCTACAGGGGCCTCCCCAGCATTTT
-,TRBV19,-,TRBJ2-7,CASSIGFDYNYEQYF,TGTGCCAGTAGTATTGGTTTCGACTACAACTACGAGCAGTACTTC
-,TRBV27,-,TRBJ2-3,CASSRAGGTDTQYF,TGTGCCAGCAGTAGGGCAGGGGGCACAGATACGCAGTATTTT
-,TRBV29-1,TRBD1,TRBJ1-5,CSVATGTSRNQPQHF,TGCAGCGTAGCGACAGGGACCTCTCGTAATCAGCCCCAGCATTTT
-,TRBV14,TRBD2,TRBJ2-1,CASSLFGTRVNEQFF,TGTGCCAGCAGCCTATTCGGGACTAGGGTAAATGAGCAGTTCTTC
-,TRBV29-1,-,TRBJ1-2,CSERGDGYTF,TGCAGTGAGAGAGGGGATGGCTACACCTTC
-,TRBV11-2,TRBD2,TRBJ2-7,CASSIRRDYHEQYF,TGTGCCAGCAGCATCCGCCGGGACTACCACGAGCAGTACTTC
-,TRBV28,-,TRBJ1-2,CASSLEGKGGLDYGYTF,TGTGCCAGCAGTTTGGAGGGGAAGGGAGGTCTCGATTATGGCTACACCTTC
few,TRBV19,-,TRBJ2-7,CASRPTGRNEQYF,TGTGCCAGTAGGCCCACAGGACGTAACGAGCAGTACTTC
-,TRBV5-6,TRBD1,TRBJ1-6,CASSATGGPYNSPLHF,TGTGCCAGCAGCGCCACAGGGGGTCCCTATAATTCACCCCTCCACTTT
-,TRBV9,-,TRBJ2-4,CASSGRGRRNIQYF,TGTGCCAGCAGCGGGCGGGGCCGACGAAACATTCAGTACTTC
-,TRBV12-1,-,TRBJ2-3,CASSCPLAGVADTQYF,TGTGCCAGCAGCTGTCCCCTAGCGGGAGTTGCAGATACGCAGTATTTT
-,TRBV2,-,TRBJ1-1,CASIRQTVTALTEAFF,TGTGCCAGCATACGACAGACCGTGACAGCGCTCACTGAAGCTTTCTTT
-,TRBV2,-,TRBJ2-1,CASSGRGYNEQFF,TGTGCCAGCAGTGGGCGTGGGTACAATGAGCAGTTCTTC
once,TRBV27,-,TRBJ1-1,CASSFLGTGTNTEAFF,TGTGCCAGCAGTTTCTTGGGGACGGGGACGAACACTGAAGCTTTCTTT
-,TRBV5-1,-,TRBJ1-1,CASSLRGGEAFF,TGCGCCAGCAGCCTGAGGGGTGGTGAAGCTTTCTTT
few,TRBV5-1,-,TRBJ1-1,CASRPSAKSSTEAFF,TGCGCCAGCCGCCCTTCGGCAAAGTCTAGCACTGAAGCTTTCTTT
few,TRBV19,-,TRBJ2-2,CASSIRGAANTGELFF,TGTGCCAGTAGTATTAGGGGGGCGGCGAACACCGGGGAGCTGTTTTTT
-,TRBV27,-,TRBJ1-5,CASSPRGGRQPQHF,TGTGCCAGCAGTCCCCGAGGGGGTCGACAGCCCCAGCATTTT
-,TRBV30,TRBD2,TRBJ2-7,CAALAGAYEQYF,TGTGCCGCGTTGGCGGGAGCCTACGAGCAGTACTTC
-,TRBV28,-,TRBJ2-2,CASSPNTGELFF,TGTGCCAGCAGCCCTAACACCGGGGAGCTGTTTTTT
-,TRBV6-2/TRBV6-3,-,TRBJ2-7,CASSSRRLVSSSYEQYF,TGTGCCAGCAGTTCCCGAAGACTAGTCTCTAGCTCCTACGAGCAGTACTTC
-,TRBV5-6,TRBD1,TRBJ2-1,CASSAPGTGAYNEQFF,TGTGCCAGCAGCGCCCCCGGGACAGGGGCCTACAATGAGCAGTTCTTC
-,TRBV30,-,TRBJ2-7,CAWRLGYDYEQYF,TGTGCCTGGAGACTCGGCTACGACTACGAGCAGTACTTC
-,TRBV28,-,TRBJ1-2,CASRPTGLYGYTF,TGTGCCAGCAGGCCGACAGGTCTCTATGGCTACACCTTC
-,TRBV4-1,-,TRBJ2-7,CASSQGGETEQYF,TGCGCCAGCAGCCAAGGGGGGGAGACGGAGCAGTACTTC
-,TRBV5-4,TRBD1,TRBJ2-1,CASSLGTGGYNEQFF,TGTGCCAGCAGCTTAGGGACAGGGGGTTACAATGAGCAGTTCTTC
-,TRBV5-6,-,TRBJ2-7,CASSFWLVPPYEQYF,TGTGCCAGCAGCTTCTGGCTAGTCCCTCCCTACGAGCAGTACTTC
-,TRBV30,-,TRBJ2-1,CAWNEASRGNEQFF,TGTGCCTGGAACGAGGCCTCCAGGGGCAATGAGCAGTTCTTC
-,TRBV30,-,TRBJ1-5,CAWSLARGQPQHF,TGTGCCTGGTCGTTGGCTCGTGGTCAGCCCCAGCATTTT